These T cell receptor beta chains were read from a single sample in a study of blood T cell repertoires in COVID-19. The data were produced by immunoSEQ multiplex PCR, yet TCRdb's version contains in-frame clones alone and is incomplete. Here the sample spans approximately 530,000 clones, roughly 89% being singletons. Sequencing input: peripheral blood. The origin of the receptors is a woman in her 50s with COVID-19, enrolled during active disease. Each CDR3 is given with its conserved first and last residue. Fields, in order: D gene, clone size, J gene, V gene, CDR3 protein, CDR3 DNA. The D gene is left open where the match is weak. Clone size is stated in some rows and not others, as once, few, many or a class when expanded.

TRBD1	.	TRBJ2-5	TRBV5-6	CASSPLTGGEETQYF	TGTGCCAGCAGCCCTCTGACAGGGGGCGAGGAGACCCAGTACTTC
TRBD1	.	TRBJ2-2	TRBV12-3/TRBV12-4	CASSIQGWGELFF	TGTGCCAGCAGTATACAGGGGTGGGGGGAGCTGTTTTTT
.	.	TRBJ2-3	TRBV11-2	CASSLRTDTQYF	TGTGCCAGCAGCTTACGTACAGATACGCAGTATTTT
TRBD1	.	TRBJ2-3	TRBV4-1	CASSQDRTGSSTDTQYF	TGCGCCAGCAGCCAAGATCGGACAGGGTCTAGCACAGATACGCAGTATTTT
TRBD1	.	TRBJ1-3	TRBV5-1	CASSLDPTGAGNTIYF	TGCGCCAGCAGCTTGGACCCAACAGGGGCAGGAAACACCATATATTTT
.	once	TRBJ1-1	TRBV6-5	CASSRASNTEAFF	TGTGCCAGCTCGAGGGCCTCGAACACTGAAGCTTTCTTT
.	few	TRBJ2-5	TRBV19	CASSIGTVQETQYF	TGTGCCAGTAGTATAGGAACAGTCCAAGAGACCCAGTACTTC
.	.	TRBJ1-2	TRBV12-3/TRBV12-4	CASSLQGGTDTF	TGTGCCAGCAGTTTACAGGGTGGTACAGACACCTTC
.	.	TRBJ1-5	TRBV30	CACSREGNQPQHF	TGTGCCTGCTCTAGGGAGGGAAATCAGCCCCAGCATTTT
.	few	TRBJ1-1	TRBV29-1	CSVVTGALAEAFF	TGCAGCGTTGTAACTGGGGCCTTGGCTGAAGCTTTCTTT
TRBD1	.	TRBJ1-5	TRBV9	CASSPGTGRYSNQPQHF	TGTGCCAGCAGCCCAGGGACAGGGCGTTATAGCAATCAGCCCCAGCATTTT
.	.	TRBJ2-1	TRBV7-9	CASSLVGAYNEQFF	TGTGCCAGCAGCTTAGTGGGGGCATACAATGAGCAGTTCTTC
TRBD1	few	TRBJ1-1	TRBV30	CAWSRTGGLEAFF	TGTGCCTGGAGTCGTACAGGGGGCCTTGAAGCTTTCTTT
TRBD1	.	TRBJ1-1	TRBV19	CASIRDREAINTEAFF	TGTGCCAGTATCAGGGACAGGGAAGCGATAAACACTGAAGCTTTCTTT
.	once	TRBJ1-1	TRBV24-1	CATRGVTGNTEAFF	TGTGCCACCAGGGGGGTGACAGGGAACACTGAAGCTTTCTTT
TRBD1	once	TRBJ1-1	TRBV5-1	CASSFSGQRNTEAFF	TGCGCCAGCAGCTTTTCGGGACAGCGGAACACTGAAGCTTTCTTT
.	.	TRBJ2-3	TRBV5-8	CASPGRPPPDTQYF	TGTGCCAGCCCCGGCAGGCCCCCTCCCGATACGCAGTATTTT
.	once	TRBJ1-6	TRBV2	CAGGTGRWAPLHF	TGTGCCGGGGGTACAGGGCGGTGGGCACCCCTCCACTTT
.	.	TRBJ2-5	TRBV9	CASSPPGQQETQYF	TGTGCCAGCAGCCCGCCGGGACAACAAGAGACCCAGTACTTC
.	.	TRBJ2-3	TRBV6-6	CARSFTGRTDTQYF	TGTGCCAGGAGCTTCACAGGACGCACAGATACGCAGTATTTT
.	.	TRBJ1-3	TRBV18	CASSPPLSLGSGNTIYF	TGTGCCAGCTCACCACCGTTGAGCCTCGGGTCTGGAAACACCATATATTTT
.	.	TRBJ2-6	TRBV6-5	CASLGYSGANVLTF	TGTGCCAGCCTGGGCTATTCTGGGGCCAACGTCCTGACTTTC
.	.	TRBJ2-1	TRBV5-1	CASSLGSSYNEQFF	TGCGCCAGCAGCTTGGGGAGCTCCTACAATGAGCAGTTCTTC
.	.	TRBJ2-3	TRBV7-9	CASTHTDTQYF	TGTGCCAGCACACATACAGATACGCAGTATTTT
.	.	TRBJ2-7	TRBV5-3	CARRTPRNLTYEQYF	TGTGCCAGAAGAACCCCGAGGAATCTTACCTACGAGCAGTACTTC
.	.	TRBJ2-3	TRBV29-1	CSAAAGVATDTQYF	TGCAGCGCCGCGGCAGGGGTGGCGACAGATACGCAGTATTTT
TRBD1	few	TRBJ1-5	TRBV19	CASSIGTGGNQPQHF	TGTGCCAGTAGTATCGGGACAGGGGGCAATCAGCCCCAGCATTTT
TRBD1	few	TRBJ2-7	TRBV6-1	CASSEARGGWGEQYF	TGTGCCAGCAGTGAAGCACGAGGGGGCTGGGGCGAGCAGTACTTC